Below are 26 T cell receptor beta chains sequenced from a single sample in a study of sequential checkpoint blockade in melanoma. Repertoires were generated with immunoSEQ multiplex PCR, while TCRdb's copy carries only in-frame clones and drops some. This sample has some 30,000 clones, with approximately 86% found just once. Indicated treatment: randomized to nivolumab then ipilimumab (arm A) or the reverse (arm B). The sequencing used CD8+ T cells sorted from blood (inferred from file names), collected from a patient given nivolumab and ipilimumab in sequence. These receptors all stem from a human donor with melanoma.

V usage is TRBV5-6 and J usage is TRBJ1-2, with D maybe TRBD1 (5 bases). Germline assignment: CDR1 SGHDT and CDR2 YYEEEE. The CDR3 is made up of 15 amino acids. The ends were cut back, 1 base at V and 3 bases at J, with 13 bases in the middle. CDR3 coding DNA: TGTGCCAGCAGCTTGTCCTACACAGGAGACTATGGCTACACCTTC. Translation: CASSLSYTGDYGYTF. The full variable domain, in which reference TRBV5-6 and TRBJ1-2 provide the parts outside the CDR3, is DAGVTQSPTHLIKTRGQQVTLRCSPKSGHDTVSWYQQALGQGPQFIFQYYEEEERQRGNFPDRFSGHQFPNYSSELNVNALLLGDSALYLCASSLSYTGDYGYTFGSGTRLTVV.

The table lists this clone with a count of one. The chain employs TRBV5-4 and TRBJ2-6; TRBD2 might be the D (6 bases). The CDR3 has 14 residues. Per the germline V gene, CDR1 is SGHNT and CDR2 is YYREEE (reference sequence). The V and J ends lost 3 bases and 4 bases respectively, with 8 bases between them. Written as DNA, the CDR3 is TGTGCCAGCAGCTGGAGGGAGGGGGCCAACGTCCTGACTTTC. Translated: CASSWREGANVLTF.

The J gene is TRBJ2-1, the V gene TRBV7-2; 15 bases line up with TRBD2. Germline CDR1 is SGHTA and CDR2 is FQGNSA. This CDR3 has 18 residues. Germline trimming cut 4 bases from V and 8 bases from J; bases unmatched to any gene: 12. The DNA of the CDR3 is TGTGCCAGCAGCTCCGGGACTAGCGGGAGGTTAGGGTGGGATGAGCAGTTCTTC. This sequence encodes CASSSGTSGRLGWDEQFF.

This chain joins TRBV4-3 and TRBJ1-6, with 7 nucleotides matching TRBD1. Germline V gene sequence: CDR1 LGHNA, CDR2 YSLEER. The CDR3 is 17 amino acids. The J segment lost 3 bases and the V segment lost 0 bases, leaving 5 bases of the junction unmatched. The CDR3 DNA follows: TGCGCCAGCAGCCAAGATCCGGGGACAGTCTATAATTCACCCCTCCACTTT. It yields the protein CASSQDPGTVYNSPLHF.

The chain links TRBV7-9 to TRBJ1-5; 8 bases line up with TRBD1. Germline CDR1 and CDR2: SEHNR and FQNEAQ (reference sequence). J lost 0 bases, V lost 5 bases, and 12 bases had no gene match. The CDR3 covers 18 residues. CDR3 region: CASSDFRTGSHSNQPQHF. CDR3 bases: TGTGCCAGCAGCGACTTTAGGACAGGGTCTCATAGCAATCAGCCCCAGCATTTT.

The chain links TRBV4-3 to TRBJ1-5, with D possibly TRBD1 on 5 matching bases. Trimming cost V 3 bases and J 6 bases, with 15 bases left between them. This CDR3 contains 15 residues. CDR1 and CDR2 (germline): LGHNA, YSLEER. The CDR3 DNA reads TGCGCCAGCAGCCACCTCACAGGAGTCGGTCAGCCCCAGCATTTT. Translation: CASSHLTGVGQPQHF.

The J gene is TRBJ2-3, the V gene TRBV28; 7 bases line up with TRBD2. Losses at the gene ends were 3 bases for V and 6 bases for J; bases not matched to a gene: 12. Germline values: CDR1 MDHEN, CDR2 SYDVKM. The CDR3 runs to 16 residues. For the CDR3, the DNA is TGTGCCAGCAGTTTCTCTGGGGAGGGGTTTTCGGATACGCAGTATTTT. Protein: CASSFSGEGFSDTQYF.

The rearrangement uses TRBV4-3 and TRBJ2-1; the D is unclear. The V and J ends lost 1 base and 1 base respectively, with 11 bases between them. This CDR3 is built from 16 residues. Germline V gene sequence: CDR1 LGHNA, CDR2 YSLEER. DNA for the CDR3: TGCGCCAGCAGCCAAGGTTCTAGTGTTTCCTACAATGAGCAGTTCTTC. Translating it yields CASSQGSSVSYNEQFF.

The J gene is TRBJ1-4, the V gene TRBV4-1; D is unclear. Germline V lookup: CDR1 MGHRA, CDR2 YSYEKL. Trimming took 3 bases from V and 4 from J, leaving 15 bases between them. The CDR3 contains 16 residues. CDR3 nucleotides: TGCGCCAGCAGCCAGGGAGTGTCACGCCTTAATGAAAAACTGTTTTTT. This gives the protein CASSQGVSRLNEKLFF.

The rearrangement uses TRBV7-9 and TRBJ1-4, with D tentatively TRBD1 (5 bases). The V gene's germline CDR1 is SEHNR and CDR2 FQNEAQ (reference sequence). This CDR3 has 14 amino acids. Trimming took 0 bases from V and 8 from J, leaving 10 bases between them. The DNA for the CDR3 is TGTGCCAGCAGCTTAGCGGCGGGGGACGAAAAACTGTTTTTT. Translated: CASSLAAGDEKLFF.

This rearrangement joins TRBV7-9 to TRBJ1-2; D unresolved. Trimming cost V 5 bases and J 7 bases, with 23 bases left between them. Germline V gene sequence: CDR1 SEHNR, CDR2 FQNEAQ (reference sequence). The CDR3 is 16 amino acids. The CDR3 nucleotides are TGTGCCAGCAGCCCCCCCCGAGGGCGGGAACTAGGTGGCTACACCTTC. It encodes CASSPPRGRELGGYTF.

The V and J genes are TRBV11-2 and TRBJ2-5; 7 bases align to TRBD2. Per germline, CDR1 SGHAT and CDR2 FQNNGV. The CDR3 runs 14 residues. The J segment lost 5 bases and the V segment lost 7 bases, leaving 10 bases of the junction unmatched. The CDR3, as DNA: TGTGCCAGCACCCGTACAACCGGGGGGGAGACCCAGTACTTC. Encoded protein: CASTRTTGGETQYF.

Remarks on this clone: One end of the junction does not line up with germline, which may come from a read error. Other DNA sequences in this specimen translate into the identical CDR3. The chain recombines TRBV9 with TRBJ2-1; 7 bases align to TRBD1. CDR3 length: 16 residues. The germline CDR1 and CDR2 sequences are SGDLS and YYNGEE. The CDR3 region is CASSPRGGSSYNEQFF. The CDR3 DNA follows: TGTGCCAGCAGCCCGAGAGGGGGCAGCTCCTACAATGAGCAATTCTTC.

The chain uses TRBV5-6 and TRBJ2-5; D is possibly TRBD1 (5 bases). The germline gives CDR1 SGHDT, CDR2 YYEEEE. This CDR3 spans 16 amino acids. Trimming removed 1 base from V and 2 bases from J, with 15 bases in between. The CDR3 DNA reads as TGTGCCAGCAGCTTGCCGACCCCGACAGTTCAAGAGACCCAGTACTTC. Protein sequence: CASSLPTPTVQETQYF. Together with reference TRBV5-6 and TRBJ2-5, the CDR3 gives the full variable domain: DAGVTQSPTHLIKTRGQQVTLRCSPKSGHDTVSWYQQALGQGPQFIFQYYEEEERQRGNFPDRFSGHQFPNYSSELNVNALLLGDSALYLCASSLPTPTVQETQYFGPGTRLLVL.

The chain is built from TRBV4-1 and TRBJ2-1; D is perhaps TRBD1 (5 bases). From germline, CDR1 is MGHRA and CDR2 YSYEKL. CDR3 size: 16 residues. V lost 0 bases and J lost 7, with 16 bases in between. In nucleotides, the CDR3 is TGCGCCAGCAGCCAAGATGGATCAGGGTTGAGTAATGAGCAGTTCTTC. Encoded protein: CASSQDGSGLSNEQFF.

V gene TRBV19 combines with J gene TRBJ2-7, with TRBD1 matching over 9 bases. The CDR3 has 12 amino acids. The germline gives CDR1 LNHDA, CDR2 SQIVND (reference sequence). Unmatched junction bases numbered 0, after V lost 6 bases and J lost 3 bases. CDR3 sequence reads: CASRGQGYEQYF. The CDR3 nucleotides are TGTGCCAGTAGGGGACAGGGCTACGAGCAGTACTTC.

On this clone: Different DNA sequences within this sample yield the same CDR3. This chain uses TRBV27 with TRBJ2-7, with D perhaps TRBD2 (6 bases). The CDR3 is 13 amino acids. Trimming removed 3 bases at V and 2 bases at J, with 8 bases between. Germline lookup yields CDR1 MNHEY and CDR2 SMNVEV (reference sequence). The CDR3 is CASSFGGTYEQYF. The CDR3 region has the DNA TGTGCCAGCAGTTTCGGCGGGACCTACGAGCAGTACTTC.

The V and J genes are TRBV27 and TRBJ1-4; possibly TRBD1 for D (6 bases). Trimming left V 3 bases short and J 0 bases short, with 11 bases between. Germline V gene sequence: CDR1 MNHEY, CDR2 SMNVEV (reference sequence). This CDR3 spans 16 amino acids. DNA for the CDR3: TGTGCCAGCAGTTTCAGGGGATGGTCAACTAATGAAAAACTGTTTTTT. Its protein is CASSFRGWSTNEKLFF.

This rearrangement joins TRBV19 to TRBJ1-6; D is possibly TRBD1 (5 bases). Germline CDR1 LNHDA, CDR2 SQIVND (reference sequence). This CDR3 has 15 residues. V was shortened by 6 bases and J by 4 bases, with 13 bases between the two germline ends. As DNA, the CDR3 is TGTGCCAGTAGGACTTTGGAGGGGTATAATTCACCCCTCCACTTT. Its protein product is CASRTLEGYNSPLHF.

The rearrangement links TRBV10-3 to TRBJ2-1; D is unresolved. This CDR3 comprises 12 residues. The V end lost 8 bases, the J end lost 5 bases, and 10 bases lay between the germline ends. CDR1 and CDR2 (germline): ENHRY, SYGVKD. The CDR3, as DNA: TGTGCCATCTCTGTCGGAGACAATGAGCAGTTCTTC. Translation: CAISVGDNEQFF.

This chain uses TRBV20-1 with TRBJ2-1; D might be TRBD2 (5 bases). The CDR3 is made up of 10 amino acids. Germline V gene data show CDR1 as DFQATT and CDR2 as SNEGSKA (reference sequence). Trimming took 5 bases from V and 14 from J, leaving 13 bases between them. The chain's CDR3 is CSALREHEFF. CDR3 nucleotides: TGCAGTGCTCTAAGGGAGCATGAGTTCTTC.

The rearrangement joins TRBV27 to TRBJ2-2, with D possibly matching TRBD2 (6 bases). The CDR3 is 17 residues long. Deletions cut 3 bases from V and 1 base from J, with 15 bases between. CDR1 is MNHEY and CDR2 is SMNVEV in the germline V gene (reference sequence). CDR3 region: CASSFFFGGWNTGELFF. CDR3 coding DNA: TGTGCCAGCAGTTTTTTCTTCGGGGGTTGGAACACCGGGGAGCTGTTTTTT.

This clone was recorded once. This chain uses TRBV4-3 with TRBJ2-1; 9 bases map to TRBD1. CDR1 and CDR2 from the germline V gene are LGHNA and YSLEER. The CDR3 consists of 15 residues. V shed 1 base, J shed 6 bases, and the junction held 4 bases outside the gene matches. The CDR3 sequence is CASSQGTGEVNEQFF. The CDR3 DNA reads as TGCGCCAGCAGCCAAGGGACAGGGGAAGTCAATGAGCAGTTCTTC.

This chain joins TRBV2 and TRBJ2-3; 11 nucleotides align to TRBD1. CDR1 and CDR2 from the germline V gene are SNHLY and FYNNEI. V shed 8 bases, J shed 9 bases, and the junction held 4 bases outside the gene matches. This CDR3 comprises 12 residues. The CDR3 protein is CASWTGGRTQYF. The DNA for the CDR3 is TGTGCCAGCTGGACAGGGGGCCGGACGCAGTATTTT.

This clone was detected only once. V and J are TRBV11-2 and TRBJ2-6, with a possible D match to TRBD1 (5 bases). The germline V gene encodes CDR1 SGHAT and CDR2 FQNNGV. Trimming shortened V by 6 bases and J by 0 bases, and 6 bases separated the two germline ends. This CDR3 is 14 amino acids long. CDR3 in DNA: TGTGCCAGCAGTGACAGCTCTGGGGCCAACGTCCTGACTTTC. Protein: CASSDSSGANVLTF. Together with reference TRBV11-2 and TRBJ2-6, the CDR3 gives the full variable domain: EAGVAQSPRYKIIEKRQSVAFWCNPISGHATLYWYQQILGQGPKLLIQFQNNGVVDDSQLPKDRFSAERLKGVDSTLKIQPAKLEDSAVYLCASSDSSGANVLTFGAGSRLTVL.

The chain employs TRBV5-1 and TRBJ2-2; TRBD2 matches 7 bases. V shed 0 bases and J 5 bases; nucleotides not matched to a gene: 4. Per germline, CDR1 SGHRS and CDR2 YFSETQ. This CDR3 comprises 15 residues. The CDR3 sequence is CASSLGGRLTGELFF. The CDR3 DNA sequence: TGCGCCAGCAGCTTGGGCGGGAGATTAACCGGGGAGCTGTTTTTT.